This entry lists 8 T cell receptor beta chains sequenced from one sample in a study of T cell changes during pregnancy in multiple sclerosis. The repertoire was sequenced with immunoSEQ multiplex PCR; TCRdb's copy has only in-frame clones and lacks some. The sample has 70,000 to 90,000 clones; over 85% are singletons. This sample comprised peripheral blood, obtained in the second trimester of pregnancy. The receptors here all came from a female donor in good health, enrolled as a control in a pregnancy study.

The CDR3 is CASSFTGVDSNYGYTF. For the CDR3, the DNA is TGCGCCAGCAGCTTTACAGGAGTCGATTCTAACTATGGCTACACCTTC. The rearrangement uses TRBV5-1 and TRBJ1-2; TRBD1 might be the D (5 bases). Germline assignment: CDR1 SGHRS and CDR2 YFSETQ. CDR3 length: 16 residues. Deletions cut 2 bases from V and 0 bases from J, with 14 bases between.

CDR3 loop: CASSLAAGGIYGYTF. In nucleotides, the CDR3 is TGTGCCAGCAGCTTGGCGGCAGGGGGCATCTATGGCTACACCTTC. V and J are TRBV5-4 and TRBJ1-2, with 8 bases fitting TRBD1. This CDR3 is built from 15 residues. From germline, CDR1 is SGHNT and CDR2 YYREEE (reference sequence). The trim removed 0 bases at V and 4 bases at J, leaving 5 bases unmatched.

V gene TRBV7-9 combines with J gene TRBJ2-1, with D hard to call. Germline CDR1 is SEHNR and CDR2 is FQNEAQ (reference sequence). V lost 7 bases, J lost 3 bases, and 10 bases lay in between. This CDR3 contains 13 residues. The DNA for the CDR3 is TGTGCCAGCACGGTCCTCTACTACAATGAGCAGTTCTTC. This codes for CASTVLYYNEQFF.

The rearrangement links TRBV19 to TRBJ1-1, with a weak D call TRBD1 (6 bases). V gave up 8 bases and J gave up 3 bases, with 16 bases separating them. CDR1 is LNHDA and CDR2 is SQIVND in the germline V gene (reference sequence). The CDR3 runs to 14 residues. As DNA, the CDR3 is TGTGCCAGTCGAGATGACTCAGGGGACACTGAAGCTTTCTTT. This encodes CASRDDSGDTEAFF.

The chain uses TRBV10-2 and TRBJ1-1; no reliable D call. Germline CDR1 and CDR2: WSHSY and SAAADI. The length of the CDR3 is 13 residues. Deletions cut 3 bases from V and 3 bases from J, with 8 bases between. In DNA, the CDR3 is TGCGCCAGCAGTGATTTAGAGCACACTGAAGCTTTCTTT. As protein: CASSDLEHTEAFF.

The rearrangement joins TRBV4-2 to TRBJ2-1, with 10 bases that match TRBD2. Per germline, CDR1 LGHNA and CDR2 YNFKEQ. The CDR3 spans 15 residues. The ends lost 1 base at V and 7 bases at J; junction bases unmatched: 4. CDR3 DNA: TGTGCCAGCAGCCAAGGAGCGGGAGGGAAGAATGAGCAGTTCTTC. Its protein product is CASSQGAGGKNEQFF.

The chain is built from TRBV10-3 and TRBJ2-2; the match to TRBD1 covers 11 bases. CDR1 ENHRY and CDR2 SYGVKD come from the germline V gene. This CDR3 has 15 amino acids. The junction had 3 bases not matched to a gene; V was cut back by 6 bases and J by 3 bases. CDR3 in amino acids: CAISRDRGDTGELFF. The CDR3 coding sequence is TGTGCCATCAGCCGGGACAGGGGGGACACCGGGGAGCTGTTTTTT.

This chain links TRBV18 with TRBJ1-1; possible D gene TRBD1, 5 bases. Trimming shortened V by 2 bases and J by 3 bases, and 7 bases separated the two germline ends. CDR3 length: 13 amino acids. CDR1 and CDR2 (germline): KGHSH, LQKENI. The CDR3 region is CASSPGGDTEAFF. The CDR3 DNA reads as TGTGCCAGCTCACCAGGAGGGGACACTGAAGCTTTCTTT.